Listed here is a single T cell receptor (beta chain). Antigen specificity is unknown. The record originates from a study of T cell responses to AZD1222 COVID-19 vaccine. Whole-study findings and limits: Females made up more of the donors, who were largely white British, and clonal diversity may have come out too low. Baseline seropositivity occurred in only 5 or 6 AZD1222 recipients. Compared with day 0, the breadth and depth of the Spike-specific TCR repertoire rose significantly after two doses of AZD1222. Spike as a whole was targeted by vaccine-associated CD4 TCRs, dominant at 160-218 and 743-854.

Germline V CDR1 and CDR2: PRHDT, FYEKMQ (reference sequence). V gave up 4 bases and J gave up 3 bases, with 10 bases separating them. The length of the CDR3 is 14 residues. Assay: immunoSEQ multiplex PCR; the TCRdb copy retains only in-frame clones and omits some. The sample carries about 100,000 clones, 85% to 90% recorded once. The chain links TRBV13 to TRBJ1-3; D perhaps matches TRBD1 (6 bases). The sequenced sample was peripheral blood, obtained on day 0 of AZD1222 vaccination. This TCR was recovered from an adult in good health. CDR3 region: CASSSLTGGNTIYF. Here the CDR3 DNA reads TGTGCCAGCAGCTCCCTGACAGGTGGAAACACCATATATTTT.